This T cell receptor beta chain was identified in a study of cytomegalovirus exposure and HLA in healthy donors. Overall study findings and caveats: Overall, roughly 170 TCR beta chains were annotated as cytomegalovirus-associated. Based on reports, TCR beta sequences accurately predicted HLA-A and HLA-B alleles for most subjects. Later on, an analysis showed TCR association rates differing by HLA locus, with DRB1 the most and HLA-C the fewest.

Details on this clone: As yet, its antigen is unknown.

Use of 60 Vbeta and 13 Jbeta primers characterized the PCR. Only in-frame clones appear in the TCRdb table, and some are missing; sequencing was by immunoSEQ multiplex PCR. The sample holds 180,000 or so clones. Germline CDR1 and CDR2: GTSNPN and SVGIG (reference sequence). V lost 5 bases to trimming and J lost 2 bases; unmatched junction nucleotides: 8. The CDR3 loop spans 14 amino acids. Material for sequencing was PBMCs. The genes are TRBV30 and TRBJ1-2, with 7 bases aligning to TRBD1. This clonotype was obtained from a boy under 18 in good health and CMV-seronegative. The CDR3 protein is CAWGTGTANYGYTF. The CDR3 DNA reads TGTGCCTGGGGAACCGGGACAGCGAACTATGGCTACACCTTC. The full variable domain, with the rest looked up from reference TRBV30 and TRBJ1-2, is SQTIHQWPATLVQPVGSPLSLECTVEGTSNPNLYWYRQAAGRGLQLLFYSVGIGQISSEVPQNLSASRPQDRQFILSSKKLLLSDSGFYLCAWGTGTANYGYTFGSGTRLTVV.